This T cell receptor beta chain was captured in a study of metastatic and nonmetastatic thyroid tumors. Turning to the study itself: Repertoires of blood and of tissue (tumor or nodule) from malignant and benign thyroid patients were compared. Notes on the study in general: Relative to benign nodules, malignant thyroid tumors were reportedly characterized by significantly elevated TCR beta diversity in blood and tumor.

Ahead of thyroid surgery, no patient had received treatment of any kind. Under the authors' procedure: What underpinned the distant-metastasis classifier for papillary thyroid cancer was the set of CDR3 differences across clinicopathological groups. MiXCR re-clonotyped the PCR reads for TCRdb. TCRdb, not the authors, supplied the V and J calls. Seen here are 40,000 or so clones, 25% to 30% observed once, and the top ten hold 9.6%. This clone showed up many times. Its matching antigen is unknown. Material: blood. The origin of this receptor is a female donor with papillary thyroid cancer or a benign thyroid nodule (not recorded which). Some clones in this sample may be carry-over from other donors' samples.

The CDR3 DNA is TGTGCCAGCAGTGAAATGGGACAGGGGGCCTACAATGAGCAGTTCTTC. Encoded protein: CASSEMGQGAYNEQFF. The chain uses TRBV6-1 and TRBJ2-1; 11 nucleotides align to TRBD1. The CDR3 sequence is 16 residues long. The J segment lost 2 bases and the V segment lost 2 bases, leaving 2 bases of the junction unmatched. Germline V gene data show CDR1 as MNHNS and CDR2 as SASEGT.